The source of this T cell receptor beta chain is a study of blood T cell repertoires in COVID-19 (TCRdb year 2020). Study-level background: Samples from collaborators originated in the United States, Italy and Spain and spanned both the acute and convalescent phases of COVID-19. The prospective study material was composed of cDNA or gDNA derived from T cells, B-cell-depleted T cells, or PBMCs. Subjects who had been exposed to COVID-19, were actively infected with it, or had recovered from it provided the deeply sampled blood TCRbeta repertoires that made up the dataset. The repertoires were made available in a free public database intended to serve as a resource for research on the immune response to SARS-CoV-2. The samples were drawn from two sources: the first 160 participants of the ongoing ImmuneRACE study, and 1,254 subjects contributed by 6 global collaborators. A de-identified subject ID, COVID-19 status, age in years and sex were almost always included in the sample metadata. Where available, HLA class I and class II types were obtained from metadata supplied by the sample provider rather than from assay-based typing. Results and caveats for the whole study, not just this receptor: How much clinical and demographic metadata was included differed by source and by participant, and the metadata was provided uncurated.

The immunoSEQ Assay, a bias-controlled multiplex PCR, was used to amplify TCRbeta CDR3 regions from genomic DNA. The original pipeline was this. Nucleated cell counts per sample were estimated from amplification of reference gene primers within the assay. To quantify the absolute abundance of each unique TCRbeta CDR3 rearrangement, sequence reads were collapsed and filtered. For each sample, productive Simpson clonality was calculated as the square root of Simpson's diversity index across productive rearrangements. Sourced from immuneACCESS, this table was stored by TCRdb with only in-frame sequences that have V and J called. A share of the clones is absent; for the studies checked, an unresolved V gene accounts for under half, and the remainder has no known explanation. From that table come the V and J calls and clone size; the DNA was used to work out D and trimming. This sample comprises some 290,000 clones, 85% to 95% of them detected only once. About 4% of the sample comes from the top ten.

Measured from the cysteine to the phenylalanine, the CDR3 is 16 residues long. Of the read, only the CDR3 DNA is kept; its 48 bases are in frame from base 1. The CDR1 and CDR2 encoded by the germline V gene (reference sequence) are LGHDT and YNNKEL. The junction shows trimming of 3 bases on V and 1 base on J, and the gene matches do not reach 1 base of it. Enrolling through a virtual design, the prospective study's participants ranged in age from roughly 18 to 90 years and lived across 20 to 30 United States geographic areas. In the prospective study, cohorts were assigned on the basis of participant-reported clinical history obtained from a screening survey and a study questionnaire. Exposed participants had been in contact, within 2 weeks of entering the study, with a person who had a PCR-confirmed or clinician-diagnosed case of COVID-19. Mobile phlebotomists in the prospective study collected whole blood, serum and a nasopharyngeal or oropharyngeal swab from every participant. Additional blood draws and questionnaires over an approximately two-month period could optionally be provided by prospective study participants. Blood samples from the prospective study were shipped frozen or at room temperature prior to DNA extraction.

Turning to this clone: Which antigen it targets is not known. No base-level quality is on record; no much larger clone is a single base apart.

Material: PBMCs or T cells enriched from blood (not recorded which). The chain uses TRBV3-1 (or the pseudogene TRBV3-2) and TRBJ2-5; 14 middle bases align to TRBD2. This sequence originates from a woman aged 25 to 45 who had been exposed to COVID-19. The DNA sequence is TGTGCCAGCAGCCAGACTAGCGGGGGGGCCCAAGAGACCCAGTACTTC. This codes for CASSQTSGGAQETQYF.